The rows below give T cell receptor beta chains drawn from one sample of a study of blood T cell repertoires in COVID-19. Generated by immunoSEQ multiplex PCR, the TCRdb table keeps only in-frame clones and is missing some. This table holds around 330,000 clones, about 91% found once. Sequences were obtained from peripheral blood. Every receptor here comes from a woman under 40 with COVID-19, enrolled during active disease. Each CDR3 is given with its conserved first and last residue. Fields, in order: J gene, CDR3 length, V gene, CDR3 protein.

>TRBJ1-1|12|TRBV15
CATSRDYRLAFF
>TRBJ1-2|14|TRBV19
CASRDRDRDYGYTF
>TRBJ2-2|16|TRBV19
CASSIDRLLNTGELFF
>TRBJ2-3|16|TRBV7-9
CASSLLGGTSTDTQYF
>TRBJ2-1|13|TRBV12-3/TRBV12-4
CASSQAGSNEQFF
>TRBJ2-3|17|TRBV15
CATSRNRRGGVADTQYF
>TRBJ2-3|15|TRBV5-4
CASSSGLAAGDTQYF
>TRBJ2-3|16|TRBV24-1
CATSDFRTEGTDTQYF
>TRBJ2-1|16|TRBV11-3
CASSLRRGTGWDEQFF
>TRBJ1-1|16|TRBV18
CASSIHGGQENTEAFF
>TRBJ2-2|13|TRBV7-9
CASSTQGTGELFF
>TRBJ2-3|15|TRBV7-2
CASSSAGGGTDTQYF
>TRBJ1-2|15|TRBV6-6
CASSFGQEINYGYTF
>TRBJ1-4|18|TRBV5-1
CASSPGQGSVMANEKLFF
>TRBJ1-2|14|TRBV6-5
CASSPGVGGYGYTF
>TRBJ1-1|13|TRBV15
CATSLTGNTEAFF
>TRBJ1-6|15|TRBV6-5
CASSYSALVASPLHF
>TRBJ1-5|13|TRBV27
CASSSYYNQPQHF
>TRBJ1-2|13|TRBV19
CASSITELYGYTF
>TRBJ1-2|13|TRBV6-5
CASKGQGNYGYTF
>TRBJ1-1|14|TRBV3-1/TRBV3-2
CASSQDSGYTEAFF
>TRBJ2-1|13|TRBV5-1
CASSYGQYNEQFF
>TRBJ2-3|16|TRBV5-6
CASSLTSGGLPDTQYF
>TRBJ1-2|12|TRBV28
CASSAGGYGYTF
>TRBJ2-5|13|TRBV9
CASSSRVQETQYF
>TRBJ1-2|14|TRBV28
CASRPGTGAKGYTF
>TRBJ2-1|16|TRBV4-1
CASSPEIRGLTNEQFF
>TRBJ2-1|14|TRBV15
CATSSGGPRDEQFF
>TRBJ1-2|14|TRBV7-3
CASSTQQGYYGYTF
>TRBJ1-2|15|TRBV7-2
CASSSGQGANYGYTF
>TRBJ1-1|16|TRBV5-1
CASSLAGQLMNTEAFF
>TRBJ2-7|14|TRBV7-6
CASSLEQGADEQYF
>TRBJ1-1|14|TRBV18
CASSPDRTNTEAFF
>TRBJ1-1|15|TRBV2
CASVWDLGADTEAFF
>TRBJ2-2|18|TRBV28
CASSTQIGAGGNTGELFF
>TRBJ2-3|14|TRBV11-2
CASGDRGLLDTQYF
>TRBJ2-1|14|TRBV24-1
CATRDSGINNEQFF
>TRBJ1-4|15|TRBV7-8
CASSLATGSNEKLFF
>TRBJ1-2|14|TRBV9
CASSFPGTGYGYTF
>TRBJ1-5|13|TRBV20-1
CSASSQINQPQHF
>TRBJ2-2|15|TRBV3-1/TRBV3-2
CASSQDGGWSGELFF
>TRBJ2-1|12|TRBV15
CATSPDFIRQFF
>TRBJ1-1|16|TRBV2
CASNPQPGPSDTEAFF
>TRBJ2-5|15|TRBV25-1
CASSEGVGAGKTQYF
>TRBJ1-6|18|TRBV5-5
CASSPRTGAQSSNSPLHF
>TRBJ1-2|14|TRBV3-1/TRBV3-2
CASSQALAGYGYTF
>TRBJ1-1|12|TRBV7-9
CASSFGSTEAFF
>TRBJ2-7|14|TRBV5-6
CASSLFTGRYEQYF
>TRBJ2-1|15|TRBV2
CASSHRGESYNEQFF
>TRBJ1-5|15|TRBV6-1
CASSEWGQGYQPQHF
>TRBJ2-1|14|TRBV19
CASSTGLDYNEQFF
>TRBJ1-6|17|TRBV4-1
CASSQPGTGTRQRALHF
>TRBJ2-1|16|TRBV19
CASSRRTSGGRNEQFF
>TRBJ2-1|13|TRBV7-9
CASSSQGGGEQFF
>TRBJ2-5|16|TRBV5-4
CASSLDRAGFGETQYF
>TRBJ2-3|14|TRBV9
CASSVVAVADTQYF
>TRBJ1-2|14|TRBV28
CASRDLGQGYGYTF
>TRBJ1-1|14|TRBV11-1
CASSLSGRTTEAFF
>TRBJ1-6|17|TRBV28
CASSLGGGFSYNSPLHF
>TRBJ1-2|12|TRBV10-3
CAISEAGGGYTF